The 13 T cell receptor beta chains below were found in one sample sequenced in a study of shared clonotypes between healthy human individuals. Produced via immunoSEQ multiplex PCR; TCRdb's table is partial and in-frame only. This table has about 2.1 million clones, 90% to 95% appearing once. CD8 cells regarded as naive lacked CD45RO, were positively chosen for CCR7, and omitted terminally differentiated effector memory CD45RA+ cells. Source material: naive CD8+ T cells from PBMCs. The receptors come from a man younger than 35 in good health. Some clones in this sample may be carry-over from other donors' samples.

V is TRBV6-5 and J is TRBJ2-3; the match to TRBD2 covers 9 bases. Unmatched junction bases numbered 10, after V lost 3 bases and J lost 6 bases. The CDR3 contains 16 residues. Germline assignment: CDR1 MNHEY and CDR2 SVGAGI. The CDR3 sequence: CASSYRRGGPWDTQYF. CDR3 coding DNA: TGTGCCAGCAGTTATCGGCGGGGGGGCCCTTGGGATACGCAGTATTTT.

V usage is TRBV7-9 and J usage is TRBJ1-1; 9 bases match TRBD1. This CDR3 is built from 15 residues. Germline CDR1 is SEHNR and CDR2 is FQNEAQ (reference sequence). Trimming at V came to 3 bases and at J to 1 base, leaving 3 bases not matched to a gene. This chain's CDR3 is CASSFTGGQNTEAFF. The CDR3 DNA is TGTGCCAGCAGCTTTACAGGGGGCCAGAACACTGAAGCTTTCTTT.

This chain uses TRBV18 with TRBJ2-3; D is possibly TRBD1 (6 bases). This CDR3 comprises 14 residues. Trimming shortened V by 3 bases and J by 4 bases, and 11 bases separated the two germline ends. CDR1 is KGHSH and CDR2 is LQKENI in the germline V gene. CDR3 bases: TGTGCCAGCTCACCTGACCCAGGGGCAGATACGCAGTATTTT. This encodes CASSPDPGADTQYF.

The genes are TRBV5-8 and TRBJ2-7, with D tentatively TRBD1 or TRBD2 (6 bases each). Germline CDR1 is SGHTS and CDR2 is YDEGEE. This CDR3 comprises 16 residues. V lost 4 bases and J 2 bases, leaving 19 bases between the germline ends. DNA of the CDR3: TGTGCCAGCAGCCAACAGACGGGGGCTGTTCCCTACGAGCAGTACTTC. This codes for CASSQQTGAVPYEQYF.

The chain carries TRBV28 and TRBJ1-3; D is uncertain. Trimming took off 2 bases at V and 7 bases at J, with 21 bases between the two ends. There are 17 residues in the CDR3. The germline gives CDR1 MDHEN, CDR2 SYDVKM. The CDR3 protein is CASSLRLSGVAWNTIYF. Here the CDR3 DNA reads TGTGCCAGCAGTTTAAGGTTATCCGGGGTAGCCTGGAACACCATATATTTT.

The rearrangement joins TRBV6-1 to TRBJ1-5; no firm D call. V was cut by 0 bases and J by 4 bases, with 7 bases left in between. This CDR3 is built from 14 residues. The germline gives CDR1 MNHNS, CDR2 SASEGT. This CDR3 is CASSEAAANQPQHF. The CDR3 bases are TGTGCCAGCAGTGAAGCAGCAGCTAATCAGCCCCAGCATTTT.

The chain uses TRBV4-2 and TRBJ2-3, with 7 bases matching TRBD2. The CDR3 has 17 amino acids. With V trimmed by 2 bases and J by 3 bases, 11 bases remained unmatched. CDR1 and CDR2 (germline): LGHNA, YNFKEQ. The CDR3 is CASSQLDPSGMTDTQYF. CDR3 nucleotide sequence: TGTGCCAGCAGCCAATTGGATCCTAGCGGAATGACAGATACGCAGTATTTT.

The genes are TRBV4-1 and TRBJ2-7; D is undetermined. Germline V gives CDR1 MGHRA, CDR2 YSYEKL. The CDR3 is 14 residues long. Trimming removed 1 base from V and 2 bases from J, with 9 bases in between. The CDR3 DNA reads TGCGCCAGCAGCCAAGCTGGGATTCCCTACGAGCAGTACTTC. This sequence encodes CASSQAGIPYEQYF.

A remark on this clone: Other DNA sequences of this sample code for an identical CDR3. The gene calls are TRBV27 and TRBJ2-7; D uncertain. The CDR3 loop spans 11 amino acids. V was trimmed by 3 bases and J by 6 bases, leaving 6 bases between them. Looked up from germline, CDR1 is MNHEY and CDR2 is SMNVEV (reference sequence). The CDR3, as DNA: TGTGCCAGCAGTTTTTACGGCGAGCAGTACTTC. Its translation is CASSFYGEQYF.

This clone appeared a single time. This chain connects TRBV7-6 to TRBJ2-1, with D tentatively TRBD1 or TRBD2 (7 bases each). Germline V gene data show CDR1 as SGHVS and CDR2 as FNYEAQ. V dropped 5 bases and J dropped 5 bases, with 16 bases sitting between them. There are 15 residues in the CDR3. The DNA for the CDR3 is TGTGCCAGCAGCGGTAGACAGGGAGGGAACAATGAGCAGTTCTTC. The encoded protein is CASSGRQGGNNEQFF. Together with reference TRBV7-6 and TRBJ2-1, the CDR3 gives the full variable domain: GAGVSQSPRYKVTKRGQDVALRCDPISGHVSLYWYRQALGQGPEFLTYFNYEAQQDKSGLPNDRFSAERPEGSISTLTIQRTEQRDSAMYRCASSGRQGGNNEQFFGPGTRLTVL.

The rearrangement links TRBV4-1 to TRBJ2-3, with D maybe TRBD2 (5 bases). V gave up 4 bases and J gave up 6 bases, with 14 bases separating them. Germline V lookup: CDR1 MGHRA, CDR2 YSYEKL. CDR3 length: 14 amino acids. The CDR3, as DNA: TGCGCCAGCAGCCCCCTCCCCGGGGAGGATACGCAGTATTTT. Amino acids: CASSPLPGEDTQYF.

The chain carries TRBV9 and TRBJ2-3; 13 positions agree with TRBD2. The CDR3 extends over 14 amino acids. In germline, CDR1 is SGDLS, CDR2 YYNGEE. Trimming removed 0 bases from V and 14 bases from J; junction bases left unmatched: 6. CDR3 residues: CASSVVGLAGDLYF. The CDR3 nucleotides read TGTGCCAGCAGCGTAGTCGGACTAGCGGGAGATCTGTATTTT.

The chain has TRBV30 and TRBJ1-1; no reliable D call. Per germline, CDR1 GTSNPN and CDR2 SVGIG (reference sequence). The CDR3 runs 11 residues. Trimming took 5 bases from V and 6 from J, leaving 10 bases between them. Here the CDR3 reads CAWGPGSEAFF. CDR3 DNA: TGTGCCTGGGGGCCTGGGTCTGAAGCTTTCTTT.